Listed below are T cell receptor beta chains from one sample, sequenced in a study of blood T cell repertoires in COVID-19. Here immunoSEQ multiplex PCR was the method, and the copy in TCRdb shows in-frame clones only, minus some. This sample has over 200,000 clones; approximately 86% occur once, and the top ten carry 2.5% to 3.5%. Sequencing used peripheral blood. The receptor set was obtained from a young woman who had recovered from COVID-19. CDR3s include the opening cysteine and the closing phenylalanine or tryptophan. Fields, in order: clone size, V gene, J gene, D gene, CDR3 DNA, CDR3 protein. The D gene is left open where the match is weak. Size is omitted from some rows. Given values are once, few, many or a class for expanded clones.

>-|TRBV19|TRBJ2-5|TRBD2
TGTGCCAGTAGTAAAGGACTAGCGGGGGCTGGGACCCAGTACTTC
CASSKGLAGAGTQYF
>few|TRBV15|TRBJ1-3|-
TGTGCCACCAGCAGAGATAGATTTGGAAACACCATATATTTT
CATSRDRFGNTIYF
>-|TRBV27|TRBJ2-7|TRBD1
TGTGCCAGCAGTTTAGAAGGGACAGGGGGCTACGAGCAGTACTTC
CASSLEGTGGYEQYF
>-|TRBV4-3|TRBJ2-3|-
TGCGCCAGCAGCCGAGACCTCGGACTAATTGATACGCAGTATTTT
CASSRDLGLIDTQYF
>once|TRBV9|TRBJ2-7|TRBD1
TGTGCCAGCAGCCCGACAGGGGGGGACTACGAGCAGTACTTC
CASSPTGGDYEQYF
>-|TRBV7-3|TRBJ1-6|-
TGTGCCAGCAGCTTAGACAGCCACTATAATTCACCCCTCCACTTT
CASSLDSHYNSPLHF
>-|TRBV2|TRBJ2-3|TRBD1
TGTGCCAGCAGTGTCAGGGCAGGGGGCTATACAGATACGCAGTATTTT
CASSVRAGGYTDTQYF
>few|TRBV4-2|TRBJ1-1|TRBD1
TGTGCCAGCAGCCGCACCCAGGGGGCCGGCACTGAAGCTTTCTTT
CASSRTQGAGTEAFF
>-|TRBV7-9|TRBJ2-5|TRBD2
TGTGCCAGCAGCCCCAAAGGGGGCGGGGGGGCATGGGAGACCCAGTACTTC
CASSPKGGGGAWETQYF
>-|TRBV7-2|TRBJ2-7|TRBD2
TGTGCCAGCAGCTTAGGACTAGGGGCTAGCGGGGGGTCCGCCGAGCAGTACTTC
CASSLGLGASGGSAEQYF
>-|TRBV27|TRBJ2-7|-
TGTGCCAGCAGACTTCCGGGGTCGCCCTACGAGCAGTACTTC
CASRLPGSPYEQYF
>few|TRBV5-1|TRBJ1-1|TRBD1
TGCGCCAGCAGCCCCGGGACAGCAAACACTGAAGCTTTCTTT
CASSPGTANTEAFF
>many|TRBV6-1|TRBJ1-5|TRBD1
TGTGCCAGCAGTGAGGCACAGGGGAACAATCAGCCCCAGCATTTT
CASSEAQGNNQPQHF
>-|TRBV3-1/TRBV3-2|TRBJ2-1|TRBD2
TGTGCCAGCAGCCAGGCAGGCGGGGGGGCGACCAATGAGCAGTTCTTC
CASSQAGGGATNEQFF
>-|TRBV6-5|TRBJ1-5|-
TGTGCCAGCAGCCCCCGGGGGGGGCCAAATCAGCCCCAGCATTTT
CASSPRGGPNQPQHF
>-|TRBV2|TRBJ2-7|TRBD2
TGTGCCAGCGGGACTAGCGGGTACGAGCAGTACTTC
CASGTSGYEQYF
>-|TRBV23-1|TRBJ1-1|TRBD1
TGCGCCAGCAGTCAAAAGTCTTTTAGGGAAACAGGGGACGGCACTGAAGCTTTCTTT
CASSQKSFRETGDGTEAFF
>few|TRBV11-3|TRBJ1-2|TRBD1
TGTGCCAGCAGCTTCCGGGACAGGGATGGCTACACCTTC
CASSFRDRDGYTF
>-|TRBV2|TRBJ2-3|-
TGTGCCAGCAGTGAACGGAGGGATACGCAGTATTTT
CASSERRDTQYF
>-|TRBV7-2|TRBJ1-2|-
TGTGCCAGCAGCTTAGGTGGGGGCACCCCTGATGGCTACACCTTC
CASSLGGGTPDGYTF
>-|TRBV12-5|TRBJ2-1|-
TGTGCTAGTGAGCCACCAGAGGCCCAAACCGACCCGGAGCAGTTCTTC
CASEPPEAQTDPEQFF
>-|TRBV15|TRBJ1-5|TRBD1
TGTGCCACCAGCAGCAGTCCGGGACAGAGCCACAATCAGCCCCAGCATTTT
CATSSSPGQSHNQPQHF
>many|TRBV30|TRBJ2-3|-
TGTGCCTGGAGTTCAGAAGATACGCAGTATTTT
CAWSSEDTQYF
>-|TRBV4-1|TRBJ1-1|-
TGCGCCAGCAGCCTAGACCCGACAGGCCTGAACACTGAAGCTTTCTTT
CASSLDPTGLNTEAFF
>-|TRBV7-6|TRBJ1-1|TRBD1
TGTGCCAGCAGCAACCGACAGGGCCGGGTCACTGAAGCTTTCTTT
CASSNRQGRVTEAFF
>-|TRBV27|TRBJ2-7|TRBD1
TGTGCCAGCAGTGCCGGGACAGGGTCGTACGAGCAGTACTTC
CASSAGTGSYEQYF
>-|TRBV3-1/TRBV3-2|TRBJ2-1|TRBD2
TGTGCCAGCAGCCAGACCCGACTAGCGGGGAACAATGAGCAGTTCTTC
CASSQTRLAGNNEQFF
>-|TRBV24-1|TRBJ1-1|TRBD1
TGTGCCACCAGTGATAGAAAGGGACAGTTGTTAATGAACACTGAAGCTTTCTTT
CATSDRKGQLLMNTEAFF